This T cell receptor (beta chain) stems from a study of glioma-infiltrating T cells. Study outcomes and limitations: Tissue-blood divergence was below expectation in non-neoplastic patients, above in gliomas. Tissue and blood shared very few CDR3 sequences.

The iRepertoire nested amplicon-rescue multiplex PCR amplified TCR alpha and beta CDR3s from RNA. Tissue mRNA or PBMC total RNA, 100-400 ng, went into one-step reverse transcription and amplification. A single record per CDR3 protein comes from TCRdb applying MiXCR to the multiplex PCR reads. The data contain 100,000 to 150,000 distinct CDR3 sequences, under 30% of them seen just once; the ten biggest clones take up around a quarter. Germline values: CDR1 MNHEY, CDR2 SMNVEV (reference sequence). CDR3 length: 11 residues. This clonotype was observed at least ten times. The antigen is undetermined. One end of the junction fails to match germline, which may point to a read error.

The sample was glioma tissue, nonneoplastic brain tissue, or PBMCs (not recorded which). This clonotype was obtained from a human donor with low-grade glioma or glioblastoma, undergoing nonglioma brain surgery, or in good health (not recorded which). The rearrangement joins TRBV27 to TRBJ2-1, with D maybe TRBD2 (5 bases). The CDR3 sequence: CASSSGRHFGF. The CDR3, as DNA: TGTGCCAGCAGTAGCGGCAGACACTTTGGGTTC.